These 15 T cell receptor beta chains were sequenced from one sample in a study of T cell responses to AZD1222 COVID-19 vaccine. Profiled with immunoSEQ multiplex PCR; TCRdb holds only in-frame clones, not every one. The sample consists of approximately 170,000 clones, approximately 90% of them appearing once. Sequences were derived from peripheral blood, sampled on day 0 of AZD1222 vaccination. The receptor set was obtained from an adult in good health.

The rearrangement uses TRBV5-1 and TRBJ2-7; D is perhaps TRBD1 or TRBD2 (6 bases each). V was clipped by 0 bases and J by 6 bases, with 10 bases between them. From germline, CDR1 is SGHRS and CDR2 YFSETQ. The CDR3 contains 13 residues. The chain's CDR3 is CASSLAEGGEQYV. The CDR3 bases are TGCGCCAGCAGCTTGGCCGAGGGGGGCGAGCAGTACGTC.

The chain recombines TRBV27 with TRBJ2-6; perhaps TRBD1 as D (6 bases). Germline assignment: CDR1 MNHEY and CDR2 SMNVEV (reference sequence). V was pared by 6 bases and J by 0 bases, with 18 bases between. There are 18 residues in the CDR3. CDR3 in amino acids: CASRKGGHMPSGANVLTF. CDR3 nucleotide sequence: TGTGCCAGCAGAAAAGGGGGACACATGCCCTCTGGGGCCAACGTCCTGACTTTC. Variable domain in full (rest from reference TRBV27 and TRBJ2-6): EAQVTQNPRYLITVTGKKLTVTCSQNMNHEYMSWYRQDPGLGLRQIYYSMNVEVTDKGDVPEGYKVSRKEKRNFPLILESPSPNQTSLYFCASRKGGHMPSGANVLTFGAGSRLTVL.

The V gene is TRBV7-9, the J gene TRBJ2-5; the match to TRBD1 covers 9 bases. The CDR3 loop spans 14 amino acids. Germline V gene lookup returns CDR1 SEHNR and CDR2 FQNEAQ (reference sequence). The junction had 1 base not matched to a gene; V was cut back by 4 bases and J by 1 base. In DNA, the CDR3 is TGTGCCAGCAGCTCGACAGGGGGCCAAGAGACCCAGTACTTC. Protein sequence: CASSSTGGQETQYF.

The J gene is TRBJ2-1, the V gene TRBV18; 9 bases map to TRBD1. Trimming cost V 3 bases and J 4 bases; bases outside gene matches: 10. The CDR3 is 17 residues long. Germline V gene data show CDR1 as KGHSH and CDR2 as LQKENI. In DNA form, the CDR3 reads TGTGCCAGCTCACCTCCCGGACAGGGGCTGGTTTACAATGAGCAGTTCTTC. Translation gives CASSPPGQGLVYNEQFF.

This sequence joins TRBV5-4 and TRBJ1-4; 9 bases line up with TRBD1. CDR3 length: 15 amino acids. The J segment lost 7 bases and the V segment lost 4 bases, leaving 8 bases of the junction unmatched. Germline CDR1 reads SGHNT; CDR2 reads YYREEE (reference sequence). The DNA for the CDR3 is TGTGCCAGCAGCCGACACACAGGGGGCGGTGAAAAACTGTTTTTT. This translates into CASSRHTGGGEKLFF.

The chain employs TRBV19 and TRBJ2-1, with unresolved D. The CDR3 totals 12 residues. V was cut by 4 bases and J by 3 bases, with 4 bases left in between. The germline gives CDR1 LNHDA, CDR2 SQIVND (reference sequence). In nucleotides, the CDR3 is TGTGCCAGTAGTACCCGCTACAATGAGCAGTTCTTC. This sequence encodes CASSTRYNEQFF.

The rearrangement joins TRBV9 to TRBJ1-6; D call uncertain. The germline V gene has CDR1 SGDLS and CDR2 YYNGEE. V was shortened by 3 bases and J by 0 bases, with 10 bases between the two germline ends. The CDR3 consists of 16 residues. CDR3 sequence reads: CASSARGSSYNSPLHF. In DNA, the CDR3 is TGTGCCAGCAGCGCCCGCGGGAGCTCCTATAATTCACCCCTCCACTTT.

V is TRBV4-1 and J is TRBJ1-4, with 7 bases aligning to TRBD1. The V and J ends lost 3 bases and 2 bases, in that order; junction bases with no gene match: 6. CDR1 is MGHRA, CDR2 YSYEKL, per germline. This CDR3 region has 16 residues. The CDR3 sequence: CASSQTTGRTNEKLFF. The CDR3 bases are TGCGCCAGCAGCCAGACGACAGGGAGGACTAATGAAAAACTGTTTTTT.

The chain links TRBV12-3 or TRBV12-4 to TRBJ1-2; D remains ambiguous. The CDR3 consists of 12 residues. The ends were cut back, 3 bases at V and 3 bases at J, with 5 bases in the middle. The CDR3 DNA follows: TGTGCCAGCAGTTTGGCGGACTATGGCTACACCTTC. It translates to CASSLADYGYTF.

In its sample, this clone was seen once. The chain recombines TRBV4-1 with TRBJ1-5; 7 positions match TRBD1. Unmatched junction bases numbered 7, after V lost 0 bases and J lost 2 bases. Looked up from germline, CDR1 is MGHRA and CDR2 is YSYEKL. The CDR3 contains 17 residues. The CDR3 loop reads CASSQEWGTVRNQPQHF. CDR3 nucleotides: TGCGCCAGCAGCCAAGAGTGGGGGACAGTTCGCAATCAGCCCCAGCATTTT.

V gene TRBV10-1 combines with J gene TRBJ2-1; a weak D match, TRBD2 (5 bases). Deletions cut 6 bases from V and 6 bases from J, with 18 bases between. Looked up from germline, CDR1 is WNHNN and CDR2 is SYGVQD (reference sequence). The CDR3 has 15 residues. CDR3 nucleotides: TGCGCCAGCAGACTACTAGTTAGGCCCCTCAATGAGCAGTTCTTC. Its protein is CASRLLVRPLNEQFF.

This chain joins TRBV5-1 and TRBJ1-1; no reliable D call. Trimming took 0 bases from V and 6 from J, leaving 9 bases between them. Germline V gives CDR1 SGHRS, CDR2 YFSETQ. The CDR3 extends over 13 amino acids. CDR3 protein: CASSLDGGPEAFF. CDR3 nucleotides: TGCGCCAGCAGCTTGGATGGCGGTCCTGAAGCTTTCTTT.

V usage is TRBV3-1 (or the pseudogene TRBV3-2) and J usage is TRBJ1-3; no clear D. The CDR3 length is 16 residues. Looked up from germline, CDR1 is LGHDT and CDR2 is YNNKEL (reference sequence). Trimming pared 4 bases from V and 0 bases from J, leaving 13 bases between. This CDR3 is CASSLRLVSSGNTIYF. CDR3 sequence (DNA): TGTGCCAGCAGCCTTCGTTTAGTCAGCTCTGGAAACACCATATATTTT.

V usage is TRBV6-5 and J usage is TRBJ2-2; possible D gene TRBD2, 7 bases. The CDR3 loop spans 15 amino acids. V lost 3 bases, J lost 5 bases, and 13 bases lay in between. CDR1 and CDR2 from the germline V gene are MNHEY and SVGAGI. The CDR3 spells CASSYLQGGTGELFF. Here the CDR3 DNA reads TGTGCCAGCAGTTATCTACAGGGAGGGACCGGGGAGCTGTTTTTT.

The gene calls are TRBV20-1 and TRBJ2-1; the D gene could be TRBD1 or TRBD2 (6 bases each). V was clipped by 1 base and J by 14 bases, with 12 bases between them. The germline gives CDR1 DFQATT, CDR2 SNEGSKA (reference sequence). The CDR3 runs 11 residues. The CDR3 is CSARVRRGEFF. The CDR3 region has the DNA TGCAGTGCTAGAGTCCGGAGGGGGGAGTTCTTC.